This TCR beta chain was captured by sequencing in a study of blood T cells in healthy people across ages. Looking at the study overall: Roughly one uniquely barcoded beta molecule per two T cells was captured.

On this clonotype itself: Its antigen is undetermined.

A second PCR, run for 7 to 11 cycles, used a sample-barcoded 5' primer plus a J-beta primer mix. TCRdb called the 5' RACE reads again in MiXCR, with one record for every CDR3 protein. Of fewer than 2 million distinct CDR3 sequences listed, approximately 39% are singletons. This CDR3 comprises 13 residues. Whole-study findings and limits: A roughly linear age-dependent decrease characterized TCR beta diversity per million T cells.

The sequence came from a human donor in good health. Specimen: blood. The gene calls are TRBV12-3 or TRBV12-4 and TRBJ2-5, with 9 positions matching TRBD2. The CDR3 DNA is TGTGCATCAGGGGCTAGCGGGGAGGAGACCCAGTACTTC. This codes for CASGASGEETQYF.